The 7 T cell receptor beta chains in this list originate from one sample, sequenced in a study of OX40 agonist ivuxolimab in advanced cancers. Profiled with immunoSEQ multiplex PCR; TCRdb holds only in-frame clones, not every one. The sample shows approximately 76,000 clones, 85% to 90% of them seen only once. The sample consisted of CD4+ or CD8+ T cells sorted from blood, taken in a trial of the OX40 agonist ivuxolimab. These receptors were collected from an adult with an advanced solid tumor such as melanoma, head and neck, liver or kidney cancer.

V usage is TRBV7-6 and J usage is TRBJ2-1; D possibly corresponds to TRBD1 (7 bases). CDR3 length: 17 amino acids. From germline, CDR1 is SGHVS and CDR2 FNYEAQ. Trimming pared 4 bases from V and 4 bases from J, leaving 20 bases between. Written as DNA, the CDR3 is TGTGCCAGCAGCTCATCTCGGACAGGCGGGAAATACAATGAGCAGTTCTTC. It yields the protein CASSSSRTGGKYNEQFF.

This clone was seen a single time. In DNA form, the CDR3 reads TGTGCCAGCTCACCAGCAGGAAACTCCTACGAGCAGTACTTC. Amino acids: CASSPAGNSYEQYF. This chain uses TRBV18 with TRBJ2-7, with unresolved D. Germline V gene data show CDR1 as KGHSH and CDR2 as LQKENI. The length of the CDR3 is 14 residues. V was pared by 2 bases and J by 0 bases, with 8 bases between.

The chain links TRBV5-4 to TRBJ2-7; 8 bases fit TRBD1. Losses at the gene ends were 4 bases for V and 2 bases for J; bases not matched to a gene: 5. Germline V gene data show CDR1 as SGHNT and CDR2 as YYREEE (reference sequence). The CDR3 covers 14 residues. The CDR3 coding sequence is TGTGCCAGCAGCCTCCGACAGGGGACCTACGAGCAGTACTTC. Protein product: CASSLRQGTYEQYF.

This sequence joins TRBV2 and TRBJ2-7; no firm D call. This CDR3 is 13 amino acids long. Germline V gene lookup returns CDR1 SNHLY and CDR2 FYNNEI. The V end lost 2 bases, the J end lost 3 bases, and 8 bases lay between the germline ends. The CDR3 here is CASSEQVLYEQYF. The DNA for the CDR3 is TGTGCCAGCAGTGAACAGGTCCTCTACGAGCAGTACTTC.

The CDR3 sequence: CASSATSGGVLFF. CDR3 DNA sequence: TGTGCCAGCAGCGCGACTAGCGGGGGGGTTCTGTTCTTC. The genes are TRBV7-9 and TRBJ2-1, with 14 bases lining up with TRBD2. V shed 5 bases, J shed 15 bases, and the junction held 6 bases outside the gene matches. CDR3 length equals 13 residues. The germline V gene has CDR1 SEHNR and CDR2 FQNEAQ (reference sequence).

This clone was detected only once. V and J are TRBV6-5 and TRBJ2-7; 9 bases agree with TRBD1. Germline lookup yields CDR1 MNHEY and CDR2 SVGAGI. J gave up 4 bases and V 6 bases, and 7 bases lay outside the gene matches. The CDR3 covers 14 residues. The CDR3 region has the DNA TGTGCCAGCAGCCCAGGCGGGACAGGGTACGAGCAGTACTTC. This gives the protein CASSPGGTGYEQYF.

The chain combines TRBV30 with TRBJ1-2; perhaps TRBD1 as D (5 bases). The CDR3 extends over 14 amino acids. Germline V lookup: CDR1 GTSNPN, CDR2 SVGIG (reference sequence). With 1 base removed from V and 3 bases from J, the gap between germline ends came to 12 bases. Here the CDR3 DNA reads TGTGCCTGGAGTGGAGGGGCGGCGGACTATGGCTACACCTTC. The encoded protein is CAWSGGAADYGYTF.